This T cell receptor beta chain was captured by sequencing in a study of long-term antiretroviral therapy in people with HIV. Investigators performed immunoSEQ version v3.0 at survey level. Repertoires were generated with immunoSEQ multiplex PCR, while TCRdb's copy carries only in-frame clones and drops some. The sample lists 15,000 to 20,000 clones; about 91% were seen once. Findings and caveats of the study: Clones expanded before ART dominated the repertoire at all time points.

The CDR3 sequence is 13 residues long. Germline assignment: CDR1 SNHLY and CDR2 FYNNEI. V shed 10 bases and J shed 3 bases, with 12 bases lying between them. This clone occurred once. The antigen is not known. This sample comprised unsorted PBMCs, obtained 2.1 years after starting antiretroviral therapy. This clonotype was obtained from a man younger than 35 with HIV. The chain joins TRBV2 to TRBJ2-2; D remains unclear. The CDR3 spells CATSFADTGELFF. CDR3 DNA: TGTGCCACCTCTTTTGCGGACACCGGGGAGCTGTTTTTT. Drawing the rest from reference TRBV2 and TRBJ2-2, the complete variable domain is EPEVTQTPSHQVTQMGQEVILRCVPISNHLYFYWYRQILGQKVEFLVSFYNNEISEKSEIFDDQFSVERPDGSNFTLKIRSTKLEDSAMYFCATSFADTGELFFGEGSRLTVL.